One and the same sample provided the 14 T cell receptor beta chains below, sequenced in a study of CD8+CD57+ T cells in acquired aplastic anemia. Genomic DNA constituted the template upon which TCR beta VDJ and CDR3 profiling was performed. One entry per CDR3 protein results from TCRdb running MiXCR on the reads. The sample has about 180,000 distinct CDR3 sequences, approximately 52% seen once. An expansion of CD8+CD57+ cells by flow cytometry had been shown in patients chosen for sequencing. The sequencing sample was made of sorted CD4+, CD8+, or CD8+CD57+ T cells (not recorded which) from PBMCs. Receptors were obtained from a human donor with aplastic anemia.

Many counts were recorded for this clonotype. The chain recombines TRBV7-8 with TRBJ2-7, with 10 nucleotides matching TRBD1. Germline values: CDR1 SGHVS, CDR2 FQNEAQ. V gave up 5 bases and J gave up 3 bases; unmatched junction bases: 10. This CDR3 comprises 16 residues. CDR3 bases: TGTGCCAGCAGCCCAACCGGGACAGGGGCATACTACGAGCAGTACTTC. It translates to CASSPTGTGAYYEQYF.

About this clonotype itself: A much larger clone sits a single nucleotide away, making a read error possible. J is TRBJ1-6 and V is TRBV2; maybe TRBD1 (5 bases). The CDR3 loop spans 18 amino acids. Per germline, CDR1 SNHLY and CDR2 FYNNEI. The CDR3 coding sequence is TGTTCCAGCAGTTACTCGTTGGCAGGGAGCTCCTATAATTCACCCCTCCACTTT. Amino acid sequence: CSSSYSLAGSSYNSPLHF.

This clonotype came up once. CDR3 nucleotide sequence: TGCAGCGTTGAAGATTGGGCTAGCGGGAGCAAGACCGGGGAGCTGTTTTTT. Translated, it gives CSVEDWASGSKTGELFF. The V call is TRBV29-1, the J call TRBJ2-2, with TRBD2 matching 10 bases. The V and J ends lost 0 bases and 5 bases, in that order; junction bases with no gene match: 9. The CDR3 has 17 amino acids. Per germline, CDR1 SQVTM and CDR2 ANQGSEA.

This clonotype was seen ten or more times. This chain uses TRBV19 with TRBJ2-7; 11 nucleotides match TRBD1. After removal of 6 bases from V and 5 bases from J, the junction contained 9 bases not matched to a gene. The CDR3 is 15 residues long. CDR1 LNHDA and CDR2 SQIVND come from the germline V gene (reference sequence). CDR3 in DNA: TGTGCCAGTAGCCCCGGACAGGGGGCTTATAACGAGCAGTACTTC. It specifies CASSPGQGAYNEQYF. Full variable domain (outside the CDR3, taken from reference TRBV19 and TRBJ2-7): DGGITQSPKYLFRKEGQNVTLSCEQNLNHDAMYWYRQDPGQGLRLIYYSQIVNDFQKGDIAEGYSVSREKKESFPLTVTSAQKNPTAFYLCASSPGQGAYNEQYFGPGTRLTVT.

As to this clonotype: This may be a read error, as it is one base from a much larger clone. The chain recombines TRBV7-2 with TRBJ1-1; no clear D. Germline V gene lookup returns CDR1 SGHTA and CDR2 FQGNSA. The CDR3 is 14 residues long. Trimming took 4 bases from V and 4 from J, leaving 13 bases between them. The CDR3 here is CASSSSLQSTEAFF. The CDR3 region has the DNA TGTGCCAGCAGCTCCTCGCTACAGAGCACTGAAGCTTTCTTT.

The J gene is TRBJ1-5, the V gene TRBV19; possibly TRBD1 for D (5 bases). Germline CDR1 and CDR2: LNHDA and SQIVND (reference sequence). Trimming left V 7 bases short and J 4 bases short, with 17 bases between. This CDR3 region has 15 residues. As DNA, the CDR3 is TGTGCCAGTACCCTAAAGGGACTGCGGAATCAGCCCCAGCATTTT. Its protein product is CASTLKGLRNQPQHF. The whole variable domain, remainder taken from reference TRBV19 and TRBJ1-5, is DGGITQSPKYLFRKEGQNVTLSCEQNLNHDAMYWYRQDPGQGLRLIYYSQIVNDFQKGDIAEGYSVSREKKESFPLTVTSAQKNPTAFYLCASTLKGLRNQPQHFGDGTRLSIL.

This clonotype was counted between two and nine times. DNA for the CDR3: TGTGCCATCAGAAAGACCAGGACAGATGAAAAACTGTTTTTT. It translates to CAIRKTRTDEKLFF. The chain joins TRBV10-3 to TRBJ1-4, with D maybe TRBD1 (6 bases). The CDR3 covers 14 residues. The V end was cut by 6 bases, the J end by 6 bases, with 14 bases between. Germline V gives CDR1 ENHRY, CDR2 SYGVKD.

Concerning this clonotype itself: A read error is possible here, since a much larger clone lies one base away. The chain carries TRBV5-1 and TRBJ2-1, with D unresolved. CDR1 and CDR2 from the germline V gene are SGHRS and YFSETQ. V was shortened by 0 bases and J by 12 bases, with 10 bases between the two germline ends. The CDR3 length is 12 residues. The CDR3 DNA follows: TGCGCCAGCAGCTTGGGTTCGGGTGGGCAGTTCTTC. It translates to CASSLGSGGQFF.

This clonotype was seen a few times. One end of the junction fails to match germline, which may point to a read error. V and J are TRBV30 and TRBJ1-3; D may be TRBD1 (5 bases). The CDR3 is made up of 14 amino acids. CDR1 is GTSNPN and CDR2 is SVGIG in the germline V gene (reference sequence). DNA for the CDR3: TGTGCCTGGAGTCGGGGGAGACGGCTTGACACCATACATTTT. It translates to CAWSRGRRLDTIHF.

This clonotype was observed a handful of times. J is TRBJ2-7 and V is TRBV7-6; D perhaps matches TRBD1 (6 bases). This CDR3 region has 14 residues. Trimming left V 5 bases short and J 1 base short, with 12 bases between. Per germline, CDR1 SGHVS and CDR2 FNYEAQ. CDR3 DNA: TGTGCCAGCAGCCCCTCTACAGGGTCCTACGAGCAGTACTTC. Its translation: CASSPSTGSYEQYF.

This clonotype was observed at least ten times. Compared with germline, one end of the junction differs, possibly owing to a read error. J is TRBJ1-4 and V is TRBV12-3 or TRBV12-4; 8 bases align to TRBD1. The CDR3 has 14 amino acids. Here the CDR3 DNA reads TGTGCCAGCAGCGCGAGGAGGGCAGGGGGCACGACGGTTTTT. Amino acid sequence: CASSARRAGGTTVF.

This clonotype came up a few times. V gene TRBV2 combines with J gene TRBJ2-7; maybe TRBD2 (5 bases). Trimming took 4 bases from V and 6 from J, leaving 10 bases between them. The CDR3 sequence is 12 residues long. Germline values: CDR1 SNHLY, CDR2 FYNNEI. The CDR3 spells CASSVAGGEQYF. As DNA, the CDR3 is TGTGCCAGCAGTGTGGCGGGCGGCGAGCAGTACTTC.

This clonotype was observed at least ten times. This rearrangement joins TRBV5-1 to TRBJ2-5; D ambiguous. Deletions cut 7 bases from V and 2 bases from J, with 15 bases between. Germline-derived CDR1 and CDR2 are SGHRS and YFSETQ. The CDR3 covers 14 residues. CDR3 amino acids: CASGIPDPQETQYF. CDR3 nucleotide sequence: TGCGCCAGCGGCATACCGGACCCTCAAGAGACCCAGTACTTC.

CDR3 sequence: CATIQERSKETQYF. CDR3 nucleotides: TGTGCCACCATCCAAGAGAGAAGCAAAGAGACCCAGTACTTC. J is TRBJ2-5 and V is TRBV24-1; D is unresolved. Trimming pared 8 bases from V and 3 bases from J, leaving 15 bases between. This CDR3 region has 14 residues. Germline V gene sequence: CDR1 KGHDR, CDR2 SFDVKD.